The 9 T cell receptor beta chains listed next were all sequenced from one sample in a study of blood T cell repertoires in COVID-19. Libraries were prepared by immunoSEQ multiplex PCR; TCRdb keeps only in-frame clonotypes and omits some of them. The profile shows around 150,000 clones, about 92% of them singletons. The sequencing input was peripheral blood. These receptors all come from a woman aged 60 to 75 with COVID-19, enrolled during active disease.

In nucleotides, the CDR3 is TGTGCCAGCAGCCCAGGGGCAGGGGGCGCATCCGGGGAGCTGTTTTTT. It translates to CASSPGAGGASGELFF. The chain uses TRBV4-2 and TRBJ2-2, with 8 nucleotides matching TRBD1. This CDR3 spans 16 amino acids. Per germline, CDR1 LGHNA and CDR2 YNFKEQ. With V trimmed by 4 bases and J by 6 bases, 10 bases remained unmatched.

V gene TRBV4-1 combines with J gene TRBJ1-2; D is unresolved. This CDR3 has 17 residues. Germline-derived CDR1 and CDR2 are MGHRA and YSYEKL. V was cut by 0 bases and J by 2 bases, with 16 bases left in between. The CDR3 region is CASSQDPSGRPNYGYTF. In DNA, the CDR3 is TGCGCCAGCAGCCAAGATCCTAGCGGCCGGCCCAACTATGGCTACACCTTC.

The CDR3 protein is CASSPRGGYEQYF. The CDR3 DNA reads TGTGCCAGCAGTCCTCGGGGAGGATACGAGCAGTACTTC. The rearrangement uses TRBV12-3 or TRBV12-4 and TRBJ2-7; a possible D gene is TRBD2 (6 bases). Trimming cost V 5 bases and J 4 bases, with 12 bases left between them. CDR3 size: 13 residues.

The chain is built from TRBV7-9 and TRBJ1-3, with D possibly TRBD1 on 6 matching bases. The CDR3 contains 15 residues. Germline loops: CDR1 SEHNR, CDR2 FQNEAQ (reference sequence). V lost 6 bases and J lost 0, with 12 bases in between. The CDR3 spells CASRPTGISGNTIYF. CDR3 in DNA: TGTGCCAGCAGACCTACAGGGATCTCTGGAAACACCATATATTTT.

This chain uses TRBV3-1 (or the pseudogene TRBV3-2) with TRBJ1-5; 8 bases match TRBD1. CDR3 length: 14 residues. V shed 1 base and J 9 bases; nucleotides not matched to a gene: 5. Per germline, CDR1 LGHDT and CDR2 YNNKEL (reference sequence). CDR3 loop: CASSQAGDRWPQHF. In nucleotides, the CDR3 is TGTGCCAGCAGCCAAGCGGGGGACAGGTGGCCCCAGCATTTT.

This clone has just one count. This rearrangement joins TRBV3-1 (or the pseudogene TRBV3-2) to TRBJ1-4; 7 bases line up with TRBD1. The CDR3 has 14 amino acids. V was pared by 4 bases and J by 8 bases, with 7 bases of the junction left unmatched. Germline V gene data show CDR1 as LGHDT and CDR2 as YNNKEL (reference sequence). CDR3 region: CASSPTGVGEKLFF. The CDR3 DNA reads TGTGCCAGCAGCCCAACAGGGGTGGGGGAAAAACTGTTTTTT.

This sequence joins TRBV7-9 and TRBJ1-1; no clear D gene. This CDR3 has 11 residues. Trimming removed 3 bases from V and 8 bases from J, with 7 bases in between. Germline loops: CDR1 SEHNR, CDR2 FQNEAQ (reference sequence). This CDR3 reads CASSLHKEAFF. As DNA, the CDR3 is TGTGCCAGCAGCTTGCACAAGGAAGCTTTCTTT.

Comment on this clone: The same CDR3 arises from other DNA sequences in this sample as well. The chain couples TRBV12-3 or TRBV12-4 to TRBJ1-1; D call uncertain. The CDR3 has 13 amino acids. The V end was cut by 3 bases, the J end by 1 base, with 6 bases between. The CDR3, as DNA: TGTGCCAGCAGTTTCGGTGAGAACACTGAAGCTTTCTTT. It codes for CASSFGENTEAFF.

The CDR3 region has the DNA TGTGCCAGCAGCATAAGTTCAGGGCTCCCCTCAAACACCATATATTTT. Its protein product is CASSISSGLPSNTIYF. The J gene is TRBJ1-3, the V gene TRBV9, with D tentatively TRBD1 (5 bases). The CDR3 loop spans 16 amino acids. The germline gives CDR1 SGDLS, CDR2 YYNGEE. Trimming shortened V by 4 bases and J by 6 bases, and 20 bases separated the two germline ends.